This T cell receptor (beta chain) was recorded in a study of OX40 agonist ivuxolimab in advanced cancers. Libraries were prepared by immunoSEQ multiplex PCR; TCRdb keeps only in-frame clonotypes and omits some of them. The profile covers roughly 60,000 clones, with 87% appearing a single time and less than 0.8% taken by the ten largest. This clone was picked up a small number of times. The sample here was CD4+ or CD8+ T cells sorted from blood, taken in a trial of the OX40 agonist ivuxolimab. This TCR derives from an adult with an advanced solid tumor such as melanoma, head and neck, liver or kidney cancer.

The CDR3 DNA follows: TGCGCCAGCAGTGAGTTGTCCGGGAGAGGAAAGTCAACGGAGACCCAGTACTTC. Protein: CASSELSGRGKSTETQYF. The chain links TRBV10-2 to TRBJ2-5; D may be TRBD2 (6 bases). Trimming cost V 1 base and J 5 bases, with 23 bases left between them. The CDR3 has 18 residues. In germline, CDR1 is WSHSY, CDR2 SAAADI.